This T cell receptor beta chain stems from a study of a mutant IDH1 vaccine in newly diagnosed glioma. Across the study: First vaccine doses came 4-6 weeks after radiotherapy alone, or with temozolomide cycles.

Here immunoSEQ multiplex PCR was the method, and the copy in TCRdb shows in-frame clones only, minus some. The data hold about 31,000 clones, with 75% to 95% observed a single time. The CDR3 spans 16 residues. Germline lookup yields CDR1 PRHDT and CDR2 FYEKMQ (reference sequence). The V gene lost 3 bases and the J gene lost 5 bases, with 20 bases spanning the gap. Concerning this clone: The antigen is undetermined.

This sample's time point: week 47, end of study. A 20-mer mutant IDH1 peptide at 300 ug was injected subcutaneously with topical imiquimod. Sequences were derived from PBMCs, sampled from a glioma patient whose treatment included an IDH1 peptide vaccine. The chain combines TRBV13 with TRBJ2-7, with D perhaps matching TRBD1 (6 bases). This clonotype was sampled from a woman between 35 and 50 years old with glioma. The CDR3 protein is CASSFKKGRRGHEQYF. For the CDR3, the DNA is TGTGCCAGCAGCTTTAAAAAGGGGCGCAGGGGCCACGAGCAGTACTTC.